The TCR beta chain described here comes from a study of T cells expressing NK-cell markers. This CDR3 is built from 13 residues. Germline CDR1 reads DFQATT; CDR2 reads SNEGSKA (reference sequence). TCRdb re-called the 5' RACE reads, yielding one record per CDR3 amino acid sequence without DNA. Recorded for this sample: some 410,000 distinct CDR3 sequences. The origin of this receptor is a woman between 18 and 75 years old in good health. This chain links TRBV20-1 with TRBJ2-1; checking the TCRdb D call of TRBD1 is not possible without DNA. Sequencing was performed on blood T cells: a sorted CD56 or NKG2C T cell subset, CD4+ or CD8+ T cells, or bulk PBMC T cells (not recorded which). CDR3 in amino acids: CSAGNDLGNEQFF.